This passage covers 3 T cell receptor beta chains from one sample sequenced in a study of T-cell reconstitution after alpha-beta-depleted transplantation in children. This sample's TCRbeta library carried unique molecular identifier barcodes. TCRdb itself ran the PCR reads through MiXCR, one entry per CDR3 protein. Seen here are 6,500 to 9,000 distinct CDR3 sequences, approximately 15% observed once, and the top ten hold more than 75%. This material consisted of PBMCs, mostly from graft donor cells, taken 60 days after TCRalphabeta/CD19-depleted stem cell transplant. These receptors came from a girl under two years old who had a stem cell transplant for combined immunodeficiency, so the T cells may come from the graft donor.

This chain links TRBV27 with TRBJ2-1; 15 bases agree with TRBD2. This CDR3 has 19 amino acids. J was trimmed by 9 bases and V by 3 bases; bases with no gene match: 15. Germline V gene lookup returns CDR1 MNHEY and CDR2 SMNVEV (reference sequence). The CDR3 spells CASSFTGLAGGPLSGEQFF. The CDR3 DNA reads TGTGCCAGCAGTTTCACGGGACTAGCGGGAGGACCCCTCTCGGGTGAGCAGTTCTTC.

This clonotype occurred a few times. The rearrangement joins TRBV20-1 to TRBJ2-1; D not certain. Germline V gives CDR1 DFQATT, CDR2 SNEGSKA (reference sequence). Trimming removed 3 bases from V and 4 bases from J, with 16 bases in between. The CDR3 consists of 15 residues. The CDR3 DNA reads as TGCAGTGCTAGTGCCGATTCCCATACTTACAATGAGCAGTTCTTC. It encodes CSASADSHTYNEQFF.

The chain carries TRBV6-5 and TRBJ2-7, with no clear D. Trimming stripped 6 bases from V and 6 bases from J, with 12 bases between. The CDR3 loop spans 12 amino acids. The germline gives CDR1 MNHEY, CDR2 SVGAGI. This chain's CDR3 is CASSRGSGEQYF. CDR3 in DNA: TGTGCCAGCAGCCGTGGGTCTGGCGAGCAGTACTTC.